These 27 T cell receptor beta chains share one sample of origin, sequenced in a study of lymphopenia after photon versus proton radiotherapy. Only in-frame clones appear in the TCRdb table, and some are missing; sequencing was by immunoSEQ multiplex PCR. Of some 25,000 clones listed, 75% to 90% were seen once; the top ten hold more than 3%. Sequencing used peripheral blood, obtained from a patient treated with photon-based radiotherapy. These receptors were collected from a woman aged 45-59 years with pancreatic cancer.

The V gene is TRBV10-3, the J gene TRBJ2-3; D is perhaps TRBD1 (6 bases). With 2 bases removed from V and 3 bases from J, the gap between germline ends came to 12 bases. The CDR3 loop spans 15 amino acids. Germline-derived CDR1 and CDR2 are ENHRY and SYGVKD. The CDR3 DNA reads as TGTGCCATCAGTGAGAAGGGGGATGTGACAGATACGCAGTATTTT. This encodes CAISEKGDVTDTQYF.

This clone has more than one count but fewer than ten. The genes are TRBV29-1 and TRBJ2-1, with D perhaps TRBD2 (6 bases). Between the trimmed V and J ends, which lost 6 bases and 5 bases, there was a span of 17 bases. Germline CDR1 SQVTM, CDR2 ANQGSEA. CDR3 length equals 14 residues. The CDR3 is CSVALSGINNEQFF. In DNA form, the CDR3 reads TGCAGCGTCGCCCTTAGCGGTATTAACAATGAGCAGTTCTTC.

The count of this clone is one. The genes are TRBV19 and TRBJ2-2; weak D call: TRBD1 (5 bases). The CDR3 sequence is 13 residues long. In germline, CDR1 is LNHDA, CDR2 SQIVND (reference sequence). With 5 bases removed from V and 4 bases from J, the gap between germline ends came to 8 bases. As DNA, the CDR3 is TGTGCCAGTAGTGCGGACACCACCGGGGAGCTGTTTTTT. This gives the protein CASSADTTGELFF.

The rearrangement links TRBV10-3 to TRBJ2-2, with TRBD1 identical over 8 bases. The germline gives CDR1 ENHRY, CDR2 SYGVKD. V shed 6 bases and J 1 base; nucleotides not matched to a gene: 1. This CDR3 has 14 amino acids. The CDR3 loop reads CAISGTGNTGELFF. The CDR3 DNA reads as TGTGCCATCAGCGGGACAGGGAACACCGGGGAGCTGTTTTTT.

J is TRBJ2-3 and V is TRBV6-6; TRBD1 matches at 8 bases. This CDR3 spans 15 amino acids. J gave up 1 base and V 5 bases, and 5 bases lay outside the gene matches. Germline CDR1 is MNHNY and CDR2 is SVGAGI (reference sequence). CDR3 protein: CASSPPTGGTDTQYF. In DNA form, the CDR3 reads TGTGCCAGCAGTCCGCCGACAGGGGGCACAGATACGCAGTATTTT.

This chain uses TRBV9 with TRBJ2-1; D not resolved. The CDR3 spans 15 residues. Germline V gene lookup returns CDR1 SGDLS and CDR2 YYNGEE. Deletions cut 0 bases from V and 5 bases from J, with 12 bases between. For the CDR3, the DNA is TGTGCCAGCAGCGTAGGGGGATCTAGAAACAATGAGCAGTTCTTC. Protein sequence: CASSVGGSRNNEQFF.

The sample holds a few counts of this clone. The J gene is TRBJ1-1, the V gene TRBV6-1; D is uncertain. The CDR3 contains 15 residues. CDR1 is MNHNS, CDR2 SASEGT, per germline. Trimming removed 7 bases from V and 1 base from J, with 16 bases in between. CDR3 sequence: CASILGEGRNTEAFF. The CDR3 DNA reads as TGTGCCAGCATATTGGGCGAAGGGAGGAACACTGAAGCTTTCTTT.

This chain joins TRBV5-1 and TRBJ2-6; the D is unclear. Per the germline V gene, CDR1 is SGHRS and CDR2 is YFSETQ. The CDR3 contains 16 residues. The V gene lost 0 bases and the J gene lost 2 bases, with 9 bases spanning the gap. The CDR3 region has the DNA TGCGCCAGCAGCTTGGTACAAATCACTGGGGCCAACGTCCTGACTTTC. Its protein product is CASSLVQITGANVLTF.

The chain links TRBV4-3 to TRBJ2-1, with D tentatively TRBD2 (5 bases). Germline V CDR1 and CDR2: LGHNA, YSLEER. The CDR3 is 18 amino acids. Trimming pared 0 bases from V and 4 bases from J, leaving 19 bases between. Written as DNA, the CDR3 is TGCGCCAGCAGCCAAGAAACTGTTCCGGGGTTAATGTACAATGAGCAGTTCTTC. It specifies CASSQETVPGLMYNEQFF.

The chain links TRBV27 to TRBJ1-1; D uncertain. This CDR3 comprises 17 residues. The V gene lost 5 bases and the J gene lost 2 bases, with 21 bases spanning the gap. Germline loops: CDR1 MNHEY, CDR2 SMNVEV (reference sequence). The DNA of the CDR3 is TGTGCCAGCAGTCAGCTTATGGGATACGCAAGAAACACTGAAGCTTTCTTT. Residues: CASSQLMGYARNTEAFF.

The chain carries TRBV5-4 and TRBJ2-7; TRBD1 aligns across 7 bases. The V segment lost 4 bases and the J segment 3 bases; nucleotides outside the gene matches: 7. CDR3 size: 14 residues. Germline CDR1 is SGHNT and CDR2 is YYREEE (reference sequence). This chain's CDR3 is CASSEDRAFYEQYF. The CDR3 DNA sequence: TGTGCCAGCAGCGAAGACAGGGCATTCTACGAGCAGTACTTC.

The chain combines TRBV5-8 with TRBJ1-5, with a tentative D call TRBD1 (6 bases). The germline V and J ends were trimmed by 3 bases and 0 bases, with 16 bases remaining between them. From germline, CDR1 is SGHTS and CDR2 YDEGEE. This CDR3 has 17 amino acids. The CDR3 DNA is TGTGCCAGCAGCTCGGGCAGGGGCAGGTATAGCAATCAGCCCCAGCATTTT. This translates into CASSSGRGRYSNQPQHF.

The rearrangement uses TRBV4-2 and TRBJ1-1, with TRBD1 matching 10 bases. Trimming took 2 bases from V and 6 from J; bases not matched to a gene: 12. Per germline, CDR1 LGHNA and CDR2 YNFKEQ. This CDR3 contains 17 residues. CDR3 in DNA: TGTGCCAGCAGCCAATATGGACAGGGGGAGTTGGGGGCTGAAGCTTTCTTT. It yields the protein CASSQYGQGELGAEAFF.

The chain employs TRBV19 and TRBJ1-2; a possible D gene is TRBD1 (5 bases). This CDR3 comprises 14 residues. With 1 base removed from V and 2 bases from J, the gap between germline ends came to 8 bases. The germline gives CDR1 LNHDA, CDR2 SQIVND (reference sequence). CDR3 loop: CASSIARGNYGYTF. Written as DNA, the CDR3 is TGTGCCAGTAGTATAGCCCGGGGGAACTATGGCTACACCTTC.

V usage is TRBV19 and J usage is TRBJ2-2, with 10 bases matching TRBD1. The CDR3 spans 14 residues. The V gene's germline CDR1 is LNHDA and CDR2 SQIVND (reference sequence). V dropped 11 bases and J dropped 2; count of bases not matched to a gene: 5. In DNA form, the CDR3 reads TGTGCCGGTCGGACAGGGGGTAACACCGGGGAGCTGTTTTTT. It yields the protein CAGRTGGNTGELFF.

The V gene is TRBV27, the J gene TRBJ2-1; 9 nucleotides match TRBD2. There are 15 residues in the CDR3. J gave up 3 bases and V 9 bases, and 9 bases lay outside the gene matches. Germline V gene sequence: CDR1 MNHEY, CDR2 SMNVEV (reference sequence). This chain's CDR3 is CASSLSGSDYNEQFF. CDR3 nucleotides: TGTGCCAGTTCCCTTAGCGGGAGCGACTACAATGAGCAGTTCTTC.

The chain links TRBV7-9 to TRBJ2-1; 15 nucleotides align to TRBD2. Per the germline V gene, CDR1 is SEHNR and CDR2 is FQNEAQ (reference sequence). Losses at the gene ends were 3 bases for V and 2 bases for J; bases not matched to a gene: 5. The CDR3 covers 18 residues. In nucleotides, the CDR3 is TGTGCCAGCAGCTTCGGACTAGCGGGAGGGTCCCCCTACAATGAGCAGTTCTTC. This encodes CASSFGLAGGSPYNEQFF.

The chain joins TRBV6-5 to TRBJ2-2; no clear D gene. Trimming cost V 2 bases and J 0 bases, with 7 bases left between them. The CDR3 spans 15 residues. Looked up from germline, CDR1 is MNHEY and CDR2 is SVGAGI. The CDR3 DNA reads as TGTGCCAGCAGTTACCTCTCCTCGAACACCGGGGAGCTGTTTTTT. This encodes CASSYLSSNTGELFF.

The V and J genes are TRBV6-6 and TRBJ2-7; weak D call: TRBD2 (7 bases). The CDR3 sequence is 13 residues long. Germline V gene sequence: CDR1 MNHNY, CDR2 SVGAGI (reference sequence). Between the trimmed V and J ends, which lost 0 bases and 7 bases, there was a span of 10 bases. The DNA of the CDR3 is TGTGCCAGCAGTTACTCCGGGGGGCTGGAGCAGTACTTC. Protein product: CASSYSGGLEQYF.

The V call is TRBV9, the J call TRBJ2-7, with 10 bases matching TRBD2. With 4 bases clipped from V and 5 bases from J, the junction kept 9 bases outside the gene matches. Germline assignment: CDR1 SGDLS and CDR2 YYNGEE. This CDR3 has 15 residues. CDR3: CASSPPSGRAHEQYF. As DNA, the CDR3 is TGTGCCAGCAGCCCTCCCAGCGGGAGGGCCCACGAGCAGTACTTC.

This clone was seen once. V is TRBV7-2 and J is TRBJ1-5; no definite D call. V was clipped by 3 bases and J by 9 bases, with 15 bases between them. The germline CDR1 and CDR2 sequences are SGHTA and FQGNSA. This CDR3 has 14 amino acids. CDR3 sequence (DNA): TGTGCCAGCAGCTTGACATTGGGCGCGGGGCCCCAGCATTTT. It encodes CASSLTLGAGPQHF.

The chain combines TRBV9 with TRBJ2-4; 9 positions match TRBD1. This CDR3 is built from 15 residues. Germline values: CDR1 SGDLS, CDR2 YYNGEE. V lost 3 bases to trimming and J lost 3 bases; unmatched junction nucleotides: 4. Here the CDR3 reads CASSGRTGDKNIQYF. The CDR3 DNA follows: TGTGCCAGCAGCGGACGGACAGGGGACAAAAACATTCAGTACTTC.

The chain couples TRBV29-1 to TRBJ2-2, with 8 bases identical to TRBD2. The germline gives CDR1 SQVTM, CDR2 ANQGSEA. The CDR3 is made up of 16 amino acids. With V trimmed by 4 bases and J by 7 bases, 14 bases remained unmatched. Here the CDR3 DNA reads TGCAGCGTTGTCGTGGGTAGCGGGGCTCGAAACGGGGAGCTGTTTTTT. Its protein product is CSVVVGSGARNGELFF.

This chain joins TRBV4-3 and TRBJ2-1; TRBD2 agrees at 9 bases. The CDR3 contains 17 residues. Trimming removed 0 bases from V and 0 bases from J; junction bases left unmatched: 3. Germline CDR1 LGHNA, CDR2 YSLEER. DNA of the CDR3: TGCGCCAGCAGCCAAGATATTAGCGGGAGCTCCTACAATGAGCAGTTCTTC. Its translation is CASSQDISGSSYNEQFF.

The rearrangement joins TRBV10-3 to TRBJ2-7; D ambiguous. The V and J ends lost 0 bases and 1 base respectively, with 10 bases between them. The CDR3 length is 15 residues. Germline V lookup: CDR1 ENHRY, CDR2 SYGVKD. The CDR3 region has the DNA TGTGCCATCAGTGAGTCAGATGGTTCTTCCTACGAGCAGTACTTC. Its translation is CAISESDGSSYEQYF.

CDR3 nucleotides: TGTGCCTGGAAAATGGGGGGCGGCTATGGCTACACCTTC. Translation gives CAWKMGGGYGYTF. V usage is TRBV30 and J usage is TRBJ1-2, with D perhaps matching TRBD1 (6 bases). The CDR3 length is 13 residues. With 4 bases removed from V and 4 bases from J, the gap between germline ends came to 13 bases. Germline V gives CDR1 GTSNPN, CDR2 SVGIG (reference sequence).

V and J are TRBV27 and TRBJ2-1; 9 bases fit TRBD2. Unmatched junction bases numbered 7, after V lost 5 bases and J lost 2 bases. This CDR3 region has 16 residues. CDR1 is MNHEY, CDR2 SMNVEV, per germline (reference sequence). The CDR3 region has the DNA TGTGCCAGCAGTCCCTCGGCTAGCGGGGCCTACAATGAGCAGTTCTTC. Translating gives CASSPSASGAYNEQFF.